A selection of T cell receptor beta chains follows, all from one sample in a study of regulatory T cells in long-lasting Graves disease. In TCRdb, the multiplex PCR reads were re-called with MiXCR into one record per CDR3 protein. The table lists about 400,000 distinct CDR3 sequences, around 21% of them singletons. This sample comprised peripheral blood mononuclear cells (PBMCs), obtained when the disease was refractory, from a patient treated with antithyroid drugs. These receptors were obtained from a female donor with Graves disease. The CDR3 runs from the conserved cysteine through the conserved F or W. Fields, in order: J gene, V gene, clone size, D gene, CDR3 length, CDR3 protein, CDR3 DNA. A D gene is named only where the DNA matches it firmly. For some rows the clone size is stated as once, few or many, or as a class when expanded; others skip it.

TRBJ2-5 TRBV30 few NA 11 CAWDGGETQYF TGTGCCTGGGACGGCGGGGAGACCCAGTACTTC
TRBJ1-1 TRBV12-3/TRBV12-4 many TRBD1 13 CASSQTGGAEAFF TGTGCCAGCAGCCAGACAGGGGGCGCCGAAGCTTTCTTT
TRBJ2-1 TRBV27 NA NA 14 CASSPAGLDNEQFF TGTGCCAGCAGCCCGGCGGGACTGGACAATGAGCAGTTCTTC
TRBJ2-7 TRBV6-1 NA TRBD2 15 CATGTSGVSSYEQYF TGTGCCACCGGGACTAGCGGGGTAAGCTCCTACGAGCAGTACTTC
TRBJ2-5 TRBV20-1 many TRBD2 16 CSATLVTSGSTQTQYF TGCAGTGCTACTCTCGTTACTAGCGGGAGTACGCAGACCCAGTACTTC
TRBJ2-7 TRBV30 many TRBD2 14 CAWRLAGGPYEQYF TGTGCCTGGCGGCTAGCGGGAGGGCCTTACGAGCAGTACTTC
TRBJ1-1 TRBV18 NA NA 14 CASSPPNFDTEAFF TGTGCCAGCTCACCACCGAATTTTGACACTGAAGCTTTCTTT
TRBJ2-5 TRBV6-5 few NA 15 CASSYYGRGQETQYF TGTGCCAGCAGTTACTATGGCAGGGGTCAAGAGACCCAGTACTTC
TRBJ1-1 TRBV20-1 NA TRBD1 14 CSARQTGPSPEAFF TGCAGTGCTAGACAGACAGGGCCCTCGCCTGAAGCTTTCTTT
TRBJ2-5 TRBV29-1 many TRBD1 14 CSVGTGSSQETQYF TGCAGCGTTGGGACAGGGAGCTCCCAAGAGACCCAGTACTTC
TRBJ1-5 TRBV20-1 NA NA 13 CSAEAPGNQPQHF TGCAGTGCTGAGGCCCCGGGCAATCAGCCCCAGCATTTT
TRBJ2-7 TRBV28 NA NA 13 CASSFQGFYEQYF TGTGCCAGCAGTTTCCAGGGGTTCTACGAGCAGTACTTC
TRBJ2-7 TRBV13 NA TRBD2 13 CATSFSGSYEQYF TGTGCCACCTCTTTTAGCGGGAGCTACGAGCAGTACTTC
TRBJ2-2 TRBV29-1 NA NA 15 CSVYGARTNTGELFF TGCAGCGTTTATGGGGCGCGGACGAACACCGGGGAGCTGTTTTTT
TRBJ1-2 TRBV7-2 NA TRBD1 14 CASSPFTGDHGYTF TGTGCCAGCAGCCCATTTACAGGGGATCATGGCTACACCTTC
TRBJ1-2 TRBV28 many NA 12 CASSPLSYGYTF TGTGCCAGCAGCCCTCTGTCCTATGGCTACACCTTC
TRBJ2-6 TRBV7-2 few NA 14 CASSLGNGANVLTF TGTGCCAGCAGCTTAGGGAACGGGGCCAACGTCCTGACTTTC
TRBJ2-7 TRBV9 NA TRBD2 14 CASGLGGSGYEQYF TGTGCCAGCGGACTGGGCGGGAGCGGCTACGAGCAGTACTTC
TRBJ2-5 TRBV9 many NA 14 CASSGNGAQETQYF TGTGCCAGCAGCGGGAATGGGGCCCAAGAGACCCAGTACTTC
TRBJ2-7 TRBV7-2 few NA 14 CASSSLRDAYEQYF TGTGCCAGCAGCTCCCTCCGGGACGCCTACGAGCAGTACTTC
TRBJ1-5 TRBV7-9 NA NA 15 CASSSLPGGGQPQHF TGTGCCAGCTCCTCACTCCCCGGGGGCGGACAGCCCCAGCATTTT
TRBJ2-1 TRBV6-2/TRBV6-3 NA TRBD2 15 CASRHSGRARNEQFF TGTGCCAGCAGACATAGCGGGAGGGCCCGCAATGAGCAGTTCTTC
TRBJ2-7 TRBV2 many NA 14 CASSQDGYSYEQYF TGTGCCAGCAGTCAGGACGGCTACTCCTACGAGCAGTACTTC
TRBJ2-2 TRBV6-1 NA NA 12 CASLKGTGELFF TGTGCCAGCCTAAAGGGCACCGGGGAGCTGTTTTTT
TRBJ2-5 TRBV20-1 few TRBD2 15 CSARGLAGIGETQYF TGCAGTGCTAGAGGACTAGCGGGAATCGGGGAGACCCAGTACTTC
TRBJ1-1 TRBV18 many NA 13 CASSPQWNTEAFF TGTGCCAGCTCGCCCCAGTGGAACACTGAAGCTTTCTTT
TRBJ1-1 TRBV6-1 few NA 12 CASHSWGTEAFF TGTGCCAGCCACTCATGGGGCACTGAAGCTTTCTTT
TRBJ2-7 TRBV7-2 many TRBD1 16 CASSLVRGQGAGEQYF TGTGCCAGCAGCTTAGTGAGGGGACAGGGGGCGGGCGAGCAGTACTTC
TRBJ1-1 TRBV6-1 NA TRBD1 18 CASSVLGTGGGLLTEAFF TGTGCCAGCAGCGTCCTTGGGACAGGAGGGGGCTTGTTGACTGAAGCTTTCTTT
TRBJ1-4 TRBV5-5 many TRBD1 15 CASSRTGQGNEKLFF TGTGCCAGCAGCCGAACCGGACAGGGTAATGAAAAACTGTTTTTT
TRBJ1-4 TRBV30 many TRBD1 13 CAWDKDRNEKLFF TGTGCCTGGGATAAGGACAGGAATGAAAAACTGTTTTTT
TRBJ2-7 TRBV30 many NA 12 CAWSDRAGEQYF TGTGCCTGGAGTGACAGGGCTGGGGAGCAGTACTTC
TRBJ2-7 TRBV2 once NA 13 CATLRSGSYEQYF TGTGCCACCCTAAGGTCAGGGTCCTACGAGCAGTACTTC
TRBJ1-2 TRBV13 few NA 18 CASSLTDLAGNVRVGYTF TGTGCCAGCAGCTTAACGGATTTGGCGGGTAACGTGCGGGTCGGCTACACCTTC
TRBJ1-5 TRBV12-3/TRBV12-4 many TRBD1 14 CASSSGQDNQPQHF TGTGCCAGCAGTTCAGGACAGGACAATCAGCCCCAGCATTTT
TRBJ2-2 TRBV10-3 NA NA 11 CAISNTGELFF TGTGCCATTTCCAACACCGGGGAGCTGTTTTTT
TRBJ2-2 TRBV20-1 few NA 17 CSARDPLRTANTGELFF TGCAGTGCTAGAGATCCACTCCGGACGGCGAACACCGGGGAGCTGTTTTTT
TRBJ2-2 TRBV20-1 NA NA 15 CSAPRDTTNTGELFF TGCAGTGCTCCCCGGGACACTACGAACACCGGGGAGCTGTTTTTT
TRBJ1-2 TRBV19 NA TRBD1 13 CATTGVPNYGYTF TGTGCCACCACAGGGGTGCCTAACTATGGCTACACCTTC
TRBJ1-6 TRBV12-3/TRBV12-4 NA TRBD1 13 CAGRLQGASPLHF TGTGCCGGCAGACTACAGGGGGCGTCGCCCCTCCACTTT
TRBJ1-5 TRBV12-3/TRBV12-4 many TRBD1 15 CASSSHTGGNQPQHF TGTGCCAGCAGTTCCCATACAGGGGGCAATCAGCCCCAGCATTTT
TRBJ1-2 TRBV6-1 many NA 13 CASSQSGAYGYTF TGTGCCAGCAGCCAGTCCGGGGCCTATGGCTACACCTTC
TRBJ1-1 TRBV7-8 NA NA 14 CASSLGPVMTEAFF TGTGCCAGCAGCTTAGGACCCGTTATGACTGAAGCTTTCTTT
TRBJ1-2 TRBV28 many NA 12 CASRTESSGYTF TGTGCCAGCCGGACAGAAAGTTCCGGCTACACCTTC
TRBJ2-5 TRBV12-3/TRBV12-4 NA NA 14 CASSYRAGKETQYF TGTGCCAGCAGCTACAGGGCGGGAAAGGAGACCCAGTACTTC
TRBJ2-5 TRBV7-2 NA TRBD1 16 CASSNYPGTGKETQYF TGTGCCAGCAGCAATTATCCCGGGACAGGGAAAGAGACCCAGTACTTC
TRBJ2-1 TRBV12-3/TRBV12-4 few NA 14 CASSYPKTLNEQFF TGTGCCAGCAGCTATCCCAAAACACTGAATGAGCAGTTCTTC
TRBJ2-5 TRBV27 NA NA 14 CASSLLTGQETQYF TGTGCCAGCAGTTTATTGACAGGCCAAGAGACCCAGTACTTC
TRBJ1-5 TRBV6-1 few NA 14 CASTGGWVNQPQHF TGTGCCAGCACCGGCGGTTGGGTTAATCAGCCCCAGCATTTT
TRBJ1-1 TRBV12-3/TRBV12-4 many NA 12 CASSQRSVEAFF TGTGCCAGCAGTCAGAGATCCGTCGAGGCTTTCTTT
TRBJ2-2 TRBV11-2 few NA 14 CASSSGGTTGELFF TGTGCCAGCAGCTCCGGAGGGACGACCGGGGAGCTGTTTTTT
TRBJ2-7 TRBV11-2 many TRBD2 14 CASSSGGGPSEQYF TGTGCCAGCAGCTCGGGGGGTGGGCCCAGCGAGCAGTACTTC
TRBJ2-7 TRBV7-2 few NA 14 CASRKGGQIYEQYF TGTGCCAGCAGAAAGGGGGGACAAATCTACGAGCAGTACTTC
TRBJ2-3 TRBV10-1 NA NA 14 CASAQRDEDQPQYF TGCGCCAGCGCGCAACGGGACGAAGATCAGCCCCAGTATTTT
TRBJ2-1 TRBV6-1 NA TRBD2 17 CASSKTFGTSGYNEQFF TGTGCCAGCAGCAAAACGTTCGGGACTAGCGGTTACAATGAGCAGTTCTTC